Each of the 2 T cell receptor beta chains below was sequenced from the same sample in a study of blood T cell repertoires in COVID-19. Profiled with immunoSEQ multiplex PCR; TCRdb holds only in-frame clones, not every one. The table lists almost 300,000 clones, 70% to 90% of them singletons. Sequenced: peripheral blood. Receptors were obtained from a man aged 65 to 85 with acute or convalescent COVID-19.

This chain joins TRBV15 and TRBJ2-7; tentative D call: TRBD1 (6 bases). Per the germline V gene, CDR1 is LNHNV and CDR2 is YYDKDF (reference sequence). With 5 bases removed from V and 5 bases from J, the gap between germline ends came to 16 bases. The CDR3 runs to 14 residues. The CDR3 here is CATSSLTGSHEQYF. The CDR3 nucleotides read TGTGCCACCAGCTCGCTAACAGGGTCTCACGAGCAGTACTTC.

V gene TRBV3-1 (or the pseudogene TRBV3-2) combines with J gene TRBJ2-7; 7 bases are shared with TRBD1. This CDR3 comprises 13 residues. V trimming: 4 bases; J trimming: 6 bases; junction bases outside the gene matches: 6. Germline values: CDR1 LGHDT, CDR2 YNNKEL (reference sequence). CDR3 sequence: CASSPDREGEQYF. DNA for the CDR3: TGTGCCAGCAGCCCCGACAGGGAAGGCGAGCAGTACTTC.